What follows is one T cell receptor (beta chain) and its context. No antigen is known for it. Germline is not matched at one junction end, which may reflect a read error. The sample comes from a study of T-cell reconstitution after alpha-beta-depleted transplantation in children. Notes on the study in general: One year post-transplant, T-cell counts and diversity were largely derived from T cells produced anew. The study reportedly traced alpha-beta T cells about two months after transplant to several hundred expanded graft clones. For some patients, TCRbeta diversity was high at day 60 because of recipient T cells and thymic progenitors that survived.

Molecular barcoding with unique molecular identifiers was used for the TCRbeta library. TCRdb used MiXCR to reprocess the PCR reads, holding one entry per CDR3 protein. The table lists 500,000 to 600,000 distinct CDR3 sequences, 20% to 30% of them singletons, with about 35% in the top ten. The CDR3 runs 15 residues. Germline lookup yields CDR1 SGHRS and CDR2 YFSETQ. This clonotype was sampled from a boy under two years old with Wiskott-Aldrich syndrome, due to receive a stem cell transplant. Sequencing was performed on PBMCs, taken before TCRalphabeta/CD19-depleted stem cell transplant. V usage is TRBV5-1 and J usage is TRBJ2-1, with 11 nucleotides matching TRBD2. The CDR3 DNA follows: TGTGCCAGCAGCTTAGCCGGGACTAGCGGCAATGAGCAGTTCTTC. It codes for CASSLAGTSGNEQFF.